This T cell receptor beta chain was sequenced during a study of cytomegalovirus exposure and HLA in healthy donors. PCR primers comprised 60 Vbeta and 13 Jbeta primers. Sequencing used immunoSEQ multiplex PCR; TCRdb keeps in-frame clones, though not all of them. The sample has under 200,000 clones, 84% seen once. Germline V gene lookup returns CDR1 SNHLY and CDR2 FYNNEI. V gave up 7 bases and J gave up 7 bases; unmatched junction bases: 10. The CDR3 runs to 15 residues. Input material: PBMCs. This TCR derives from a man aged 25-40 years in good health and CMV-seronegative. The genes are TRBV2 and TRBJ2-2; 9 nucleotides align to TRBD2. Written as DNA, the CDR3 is TGTGCCAGCACGAAACTGAGCGGGGGGAACGGGGAGCTGTTTTTT. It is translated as CASTKLSGGNGELFF.